The source of this TCR beta chain is a study of blood T cell repertoires in COVID-19. Looking at the study overall: Whether acute or convalescent, the COVID-19 samples came from the United States, Italy and Spain. T cells, B-cell-depleted T cells, or PBMCs supplied cDNA or gDNA.

In the source study's methods: It was from reference gene primer amplification that nucleated cell counts were estimated. Sequenced by immunoSEQ multiplex PCR; TCRdb stores in-frame clones only, minus some. Clonal size and the V and J genes are those of that table, whereas D and trimming came from the DNA. The repertoire has roughly 230,000 clones, about 80% of them found once; the top ten carry less than 5.5%. CDR1 and CDR2 (germline): MNHNS, SASEGT. V was pared by 10 bases and J by 3 bases, with 6 bases of the junction left unmatched. This CDR3 region has 13 residues. The rearrangement uses TRBV6-1 and TRBJ2-1; 7 positions match TRBD1. Sequencing was carried out using peripheral blood. The sequence was obtained from a man between 45 and 60 years old with active or convalescent COVID-19. The CDR3 region has the DNA TGTGCCACGTCCCGGGACAGCTACAATGAGCAGTTCTTC. This translates into CATSRDSYNEQFF.